This T cell receptor (beta chain) was sequenced during a study of CD8 T cells in ankylosing spondylitis. TCRdb reanalysed the 5' RACE reads using MiXCR and keeps one entry per CDR3 protein. This table holds 350,000 to 400,000 distinct CDR3 sequences, around 20% found once. Between the trimmed V and J ends, which lost 4 bases and 2 bases, there was a span of 12 bases. The length of the CDR3 is 13 residues. Germline CDR1 reads GTSNPN; CDR2 reads SVGIG (reference sequence). The source material was blood, either unsorted or a sorted T cell fraction (not recorded which). This TCR was sampled from a male donor with ankylosing spondylitis or in good health (not recorded which). The chain combines TRBV30 with TRBJ2-7; D remains unclear. This chain's CDR3 is CAWTNGRTYEQYF. CDR3 bases: TGTGCCTGGACCAATGGGCGAACCTACGAGCAGTACTTC.